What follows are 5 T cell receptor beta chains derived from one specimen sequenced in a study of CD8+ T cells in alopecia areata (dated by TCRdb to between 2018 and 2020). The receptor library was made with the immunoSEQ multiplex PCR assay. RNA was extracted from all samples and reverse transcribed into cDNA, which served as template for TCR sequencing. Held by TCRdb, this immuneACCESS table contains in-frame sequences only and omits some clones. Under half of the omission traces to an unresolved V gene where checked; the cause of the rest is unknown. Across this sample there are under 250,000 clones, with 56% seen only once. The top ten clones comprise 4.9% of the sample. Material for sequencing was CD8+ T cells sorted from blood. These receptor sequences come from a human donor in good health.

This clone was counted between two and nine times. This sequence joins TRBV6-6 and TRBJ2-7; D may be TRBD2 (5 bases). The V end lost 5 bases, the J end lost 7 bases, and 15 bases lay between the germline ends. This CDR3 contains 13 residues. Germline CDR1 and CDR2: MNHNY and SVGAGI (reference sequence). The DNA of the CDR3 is TGTGCCAGCAGTAAATCTAGCCTGAGGGAGCAGTACTTC. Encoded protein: CASSKSSLREQYF.

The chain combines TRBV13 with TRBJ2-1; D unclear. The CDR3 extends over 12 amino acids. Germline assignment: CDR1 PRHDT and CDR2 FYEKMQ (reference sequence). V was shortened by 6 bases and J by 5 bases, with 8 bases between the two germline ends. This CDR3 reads CASRSMHNEQFF. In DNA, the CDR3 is TGTGCCAGCAGATCGATGCACAATGAGCAGTTCTTC.

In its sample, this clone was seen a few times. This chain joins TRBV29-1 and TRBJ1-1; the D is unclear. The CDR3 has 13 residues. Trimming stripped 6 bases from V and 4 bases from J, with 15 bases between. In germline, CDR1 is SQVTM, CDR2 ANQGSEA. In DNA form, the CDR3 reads TGCAGCGTCAGAGACACGGGTTTCACTGAAGCTTTCTTT. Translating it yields CSVRDTGFTEAFF.

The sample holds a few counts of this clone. CDR3 residues: CASSLGLGEGETQYF. The CDR3, as DNA: TGTGCCAGCAGCTTAGGTCTTGGGGAAGGGGAGACCCAGTACTTC. The chain employs TRBV11-2 and TRBJ2-5; D gene unclear. Trimming shortened V by 1 base and J by 5 bases, and 14 bases separated the two germline ends. In germline, CDR1 is SGHAT, CDR2 FQNNGV. The CDR3 is 15 residues long.

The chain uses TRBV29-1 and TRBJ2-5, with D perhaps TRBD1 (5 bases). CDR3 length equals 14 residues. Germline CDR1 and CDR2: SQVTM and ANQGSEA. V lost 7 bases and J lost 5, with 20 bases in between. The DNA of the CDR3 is TGCAGCGCCCCTGAAGGTGGGCCAGGGGAGACCCAGTACTTC. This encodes CSAPEGGPGETQYF.